This T cell receptor beta chain stems from a study of identical twins. V was clipped by 1 base and J by 2 bases, with 9 bases between them. In germline, CDR1 is LGHNA, CDR2 YSLEER. The CDR3 spans 14 residues. Only a few counts were recorded for this clonotype. TCRdb independently ran MiXCR on the 5' RACE reads; one entry per CDR3 protein. The sample includes a few hundred thousand distinct CDR3 sequences, over 8.5% of them seen just once. These records were also assigned to another study, of yellow fever vaccine responses in identical twins.

Material: PBMCs. The source is a woman under 30 in good health. The gene calls are TRBV4-3 and TRBJ2-7, with D tentatively TRBD2 (5 bases). CDR3 nucleotide sequence: TGCGCCAGCAGCCAAGTAGACGGGACCTACGAGCAGTACTTC. Amino acid sequence: CASSQVDGTYEQYF.